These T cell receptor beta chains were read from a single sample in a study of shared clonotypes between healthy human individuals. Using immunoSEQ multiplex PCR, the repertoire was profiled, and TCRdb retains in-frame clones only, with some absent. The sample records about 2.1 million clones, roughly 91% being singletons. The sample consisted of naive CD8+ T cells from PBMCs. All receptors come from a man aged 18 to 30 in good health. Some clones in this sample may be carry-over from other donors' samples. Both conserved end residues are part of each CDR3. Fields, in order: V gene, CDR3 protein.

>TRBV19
CASSNPDRLFEQYF
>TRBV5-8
CASSLGAGANVLTF
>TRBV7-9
CASSLAGRAYEQYF
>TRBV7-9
CASSFPNQPQHF
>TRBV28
CASQAGDSLTGELFF
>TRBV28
CASSLRPGQGTTEAFF
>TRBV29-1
CSGSGTGGTNTEAFF
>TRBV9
CASGNSRTGVSAVVDGYTF
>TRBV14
CASSLDRGHEKLFF
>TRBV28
CASSSRTSVYTDTQYF
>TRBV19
CASSSYGPNEQFF
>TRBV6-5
CASSFRQGSQPQHF
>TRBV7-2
CASSHRDRGYEQYF
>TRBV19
CASSMGDLDPYEQYF
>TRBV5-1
CASSLGHEQYF
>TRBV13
CASSPSGQGGHEQFF
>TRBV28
CASKEVGYEKLFF
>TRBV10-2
CASSEGSGSLRNEQFF
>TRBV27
CASRLAGVSYEQYF
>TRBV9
CASSPAGRVYEQYF
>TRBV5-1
CASSLSTLYNEQFF